This is a list of T cell receptor beta chains from one sample in a study of T cell responses to AZD1222 COVID-19 vaccine. Profiled with immunoSEQ multiplex PCR; TCRdb holds only in-frame clones, not every one. The sample comprises 25,000 or so clones, over 75% of which are singletons, and 34% rests with the top ten. The starting material was peripheral blood, obtained 28 days after the second AZD1222 dose. These receptors all stem from an adult who received the AZD1222 COVID-19 vaccine. CDR3s include the opening cysteine and the closing phenylalanine or tryptophan. Fields, in order: V gene, CDR3 protein.

TRBV5-7 CASSLTGGDSPLHF
TRBV25-1 CASTGDANTGELFF
TRBV3-1/TRBV3-2 CASSQAQYDEKLFF
TRBV18 CASSPLGGGPGNYEQYF
TRBV4-1 CASSQGRGSNYGYTF
TRBV11-2 CASSSGQGLEQYF
TRBV19 CASSAPGTGELFF
TRBV29-1 CSVAGDGEETQYF
TRBV5-1 CASSFGGLPTYEQYF
TRBV5-8 CASSPGDRRNTIYF
TRBV6-1 CASSVPRWSGRNSNQPQHF
TRBV5-4 CASSSPGALPPGELFF
TRBV7-3 CASSFQDGIAKNIQYF
TRBV2 CASRSGIYTEAFF
TRBV9 CASSVRLAGELFF
TRBV11-2 CASSLGGGTGFYEQYF
TRBV5-5 CASSLGREGSAFF
TRBV4-1 CASSQEKAGGQPQHF
TRBV9 CASSVGTDAGNTIYF
TRBV11-2 CASSLGRTYEQYF
TRBV27 CASSLRAAGVGETQYF
TRBV28 CASSLGLGSGNTIYF
TRBV6-5 CASSSPGTSADTQYF
TRBV7-9 CASGGVGAEAFF